This TCR beta chain was found in a study of molecular identifiers for immune sequencing clone quantification. This clonotype has a count of ten or more. Based on a CD8+CD4-CCR7+CD45RA+ profile, naive CD8 T cells were sorted. V lost 6 bases to trimming and J lost 3 bases, with 17 bases between them. Per germline, CDR1 DFQATT and CDR2 SNEGSKA (reference sequence). The CDR3 consists of 14 residues. TCRdb fed the PCR reads into MiXCR, producing one record per CDR3 protein. This table holds tens of thousands of distinct CDR3 sequences, roughly 18% found once. The sequence came from a human donor in good health. Some libraries in this study had Jurkat cell RNA spiked in. Sequencing used naive CD8+ T cells from blood, with Jurkat cell RNA spiked in. Indicated subset: FACS-sorted CD8+CD4-CCR7+CD45RA+ naive T cells. The V call is TRBV20-1, the J call TRBJ2-5; D remains ambiguous. The CDR3 here is CSALGPTLEETQYF. CDR3 in DNA: TGCAGTGCGCTCGGCCCAACCCTAGAAGAGACCCAGTACTTC.